This T cell receptor (beta chain) was captured by sequencing in a study of beta chain features in type 1 diabetes. Study conclusions and caveats: Insertions at VDJ junctions were less frequent in type 1 diabetes patients. These patients also deleted more nucleotides at the same junctions. In every one of the four CD4+ subsets, TCRB CDR3s were moderately but significantly shorter in Type 1 diabetes patients. In the patient group, naive, central memory and Treg TCRB repertoires seemed more alike than in the healthy donor group.

By way of CD45RO/CCR7/CD25/CD127/CD95/CD27, the CD4+ regulatory, stem cell-like memory, central memory and naive cells were sorted. Populations isolated by sorting all had purity greater than 95%. This clone was detected once. Antigen specificity is unknown. Germline V CDR1 and CDR2: ENHRY, SYGVKD. The V gene end was trimmed by 6 bases and the J gene end by 5 bases; junction bases not matched to a gene: 10. CDR3 length: 16 amino acids. Expressed TCRB transcripts got sequenced, as all isolated RNA was reverse transcribed. Some clones are missing from TCRdb's copy, which holds only in-frame ones; the method was immunoSEQ multiplex PCR. Of a few hundred thousand clones in the sample, around 9.6% were seen once.

Sequenced sample: central memory CD4+ T cells from blood. The chain is built from TRBV10-3 and TRBJ1-1, with TRBD1 identical over 12 bases. This TCR was sampled from a man younger than 40 with type 1 diabetes. The CDR3 coding sequence is TGTGCCATCAGCCCCGGGACAGGGGGCTGGAGGACTGAAGCTTTCTTT. Encoded protein: CAISPGTGGWRTEAFF.